Below are 8 T cell receptor beta chains sequenced from a single sample in a study of identifying expanded T cells in peripheral blood. TCRdb's copy holds only in-frame clones and misses some; the assay was immunoSEQ multiplex PCR. The sample lists 130,000 or so clones; approximately 88% were seen once. The sequenced material came from blood. These receptors all come from a person aged 18 to 75 in good health.

Here the CDR3 DNA reads TGTGCCAGCAGCATCCCGACGAAAACCTATGGCTACACCTTC. Its translation: CASSIPTKTYGYTF. J is TRBJ1-2 and V is TRBV7-2; D is uncertain. Trimming removed 5 bases from V and 4 bases from J, with 14 bases in between. The germline CDR1 and CDR2 sequences are SGHTA and FQGNSA. The CDR3 loop spans 14 amino acids.

The V call is TRBV6-1, the J call TRBJ2-1; 7 nucleotides match TRBD1. This CDR3 is built from 15 residues. The ends lost 4 bases at V and 4 bases at J; junction bases unmatched: 7. Per germline, CDR1 MNHNS and CDR2 SASEGT. Here the CDR3 DNA reads TGTGCCAGCAGTGTTGAGGGGGCGCAATACAATGAGCAGTTCTTC. Translation: CASSVEGAQYNEQFF.

The table lists this clone with a few counts. The chain carries TRBV10-3 and TRBJ1-5; 10 bases are a match to TRBD1. This CDR3 region has 14 residues. Germline CDR1 is ENHRY and CDR2 is SYGVKD. Trimming cost V 2 bases and J 12 bases; bases outside gene matches: 7. CDR3 nucleotides: TGTGCCATCAGTGAGGAGGGGGACAGGGGTGTCCAGCATTTT. It is translated as CAISEEGDRGVQHF.

This clone has more than one count but fewer than ten. This sequence joins TRBV5-4 and TRBJ1-2; D might be TRBD1 (5 bases). V lost 3 bases, J lost 11 bases, and 17 bases lay in between. Germline-derived CDR1 and CDR2 are SGHNT and YYREEE (reference sequence). This CDR3 contains 13 residues. DNA for the CDR3: TGTGCCAGCAGCTCGCCCTTTCGTGGGGGATACACCTTC. This translates into CASSSPFRGGYTF.

The chain uses TRBV7-2 and TRBJ1-3; 7 positions match TRBD1. V trimming: 0 bases; J trimming: 4 bases; junction bases outside the gene matches: 6. The CDR3 spans 16 residues. Germline lookup yields CDR1 SGHTA and CDR2 FQGNSA. Here the CDR3 DNA reads TGTGCCAGCAGCTTAGCGGCAGGGGGGCCAGGAAACACCATATATTTT. It encodes CASSLAAGGPGNTIYF.

This clone was seen a single time. The V gene is TRBV2, the J gene TRBJ2-2; 7 bases fit TRBD2. The V and J ends lost 6 bases and 2 bases, in that order; junction bases with no gene match: 12. The germline V gene encodes CDR1 SNHLY and CDR2 FYNNEI. The CDR3 spans 17 residues. DNA for the CDR3: TGTGCCAGCAGCCATTCCAGACTAGCTTTTAACACCGGGGAGCTGTTTTTT. It is translated as CASSHSRLAFNTGELFF. The variable domain in full, with the rest retrieved from reference TRBV2 and TRBJ2-2, is EPEVTQTPSHQVTQMGQEVILRCVPISNHLYFYWYRQILGQKVEFLVSFYNNEISEKSEIFDDQFSVERPDGSNFTLKIRSTKLEDSAMYFCASSHSRLAFNTGELFFGEGSRLTVL.

This clone came up once. The rearrangement joins TRBV5-1 to TRBJ2-7, with D perhaps matching TRBD2 (5 bases). Deletions cut 4 bases from V and 7 bases from J, with 18 bases between. Germline CDR1 and CDR2: SGHRS and YFSETQ. The CDR3 has 14 residues. CDR3 loop: CASSRGFGLWEQYF. The CDR3 DNA reads TGCGCCAGCAGCCGAGGGTTTGGCCTCTGGGAGCAGTACTTC.

This chain links TRBV4-1 with TRBJ1-1, with TRBD1 identical over 9 bases. This CDR3 is 17 amino acids long. Germline trimming cut 2 bases from V and 4 bases from J; bases unmatched to any gene: 11. The germline V gene encodes CDR1 MGHRA and CDR2 YSYEKL. The CDR3 loop is CASSQHVTTGGFTEAFF. DNA for the CDR3: TGCGCCAGCAGCCAACACGTAACTACAGGGGGCTTCACTGAAGCTTTCTTT.